Given below is one T cell receptor (beta chain) in context. Its antigen is not known. The data stem from a study of CD4 T cells in relation to SARS-CoV-2 and coronaviruses. Study-level findings and limits: Crossreactive clones expanded significantly less to SARS-CoV-2 than monoreactive clones. Pre-pandemic and post-infection samples never came from the same donor.

Unexposed donor CD4+ T cells date from 2011-2018, before the COVID-19 pandemic. CD4+ T cells were isolated from the cells after more than 8 days of culture. Cells permitting, SARS-CoV-2 S/N and four cold-coronavirus spikes were tested on unexposed-donor CD4+ T cells. Produced via immunoSEQ multiplex PCR; TCRdb's table is partial and in-frame only. This sample has 25,000 or so clones; roughly 81% occur once, and the top ten carry roughly 18%. After removal of 7 bases from V and 4 bases from J, the junction contained 9 bases not matched to a gene. Looked up from germline, CDR1 is SEHNR and CDR2 is FQNEAQ (reference sequence). This CDR3 has 15 amino acids.

Sequences were obtained from CD4+ T cells from PBMCs, cultured in vitro. This receptor was identified in a human donor in good health. The chain joins TRBV7-9 to TRBJ2-1; TRBD2 agrees at 8 bases. The CDR3 is CASTLIAGPYNEQFF. The DNA for the CDR3 is TGTGCCAGCACACTTATAGCGGGACCTTACAATGAGCAGTTCTTC.